This paragraph covers one T cell receptor (beta chain) sequence. What this receptor recognizes is not known. There are no base qualities to consult, and no much larger clone falls within one base. TCRbeta CDR3 regions were amplified from genomic DNA by means of the immunoSEQ Assay, a bias-controlled multiplex PCR. In the original analysis: The number of nucleated cells in each sample was estimated from the amplification of reference gene primers within the assay. To quantify the absolute abundance of each unique TCRbeta CDR3 rearrangement, sequence reads were collapsed and filtered. Productive Simpson clonality was computed per sample as the square root of Simpson's diversity index over productive rearrangements. TCRdb limited this immuneACCESS table to in-frame rearrangements with V and J called. A share of clones is missing; checked studies link under half to unresolved V genes, and the rest is unexplained. Clone size and the V and J calls come from that table; the DNA yielded D and trimming. In this sample the table shows a few hundred thousand clones, around 82% of which occur a single time. The top ten hold 7.2% of the sample.

Collaborating institutions collected whole blood in K2EDTA tubes following their own protocols. For TCRbeta analysis, collaborator samples were shipped as frozen whole blood, as isolated PBMCs, or as DNA extracted from either sample type. Spanning cysteine to phenylalanine, the CDR3 consists of 15 amino acids. The kept DNA is CDR3 alone, 45 bases in frame from the first base. Deletion took 4 bases off V and 7 bases off J, with a span of 16 bases between the germline ends. The germline V gene yields KGHDR for CDR1 and SFDVKD for CDR2. This sample stems from a study of blood T cell repertoires in COVID-19 (dated by TCRdb to the early 2020s). General notes on the study: Samples from collaborators originated in the United States, Italy and Spain and spanned both the acute and convalescent phases of COVID-19. A freely available public database, intended as a resource for researchers studying the immune response to SARS-CoV-2, is where the repertoires were released. The material from the prospective study consisted of cDNA or gDNA derived from T cells, B-cell-depleted T cells, or PBMCs. Deeply sampled blood TCRbeta repertoires from subjects exposed to, actively infected with, or recovered from COVID-19 were included in the dataset. Where available, HLA class I and class II types were taken from metadata supplied by the sample provider and were not determined by assay-based typing. The sample metadata nearly always contained a de-identified subject ID, COVID-19 status, age in years and sex. Samples came from the ongoing ImmuneRACE study (first 160 participants) plus 1,254 subjects from 6 global collaborators. Overall study outcomes, separate from this receptor: Clinical and demographic metadata were provided uncurated, with the amount varying by source and participant.

The chain joins TRBV24-1 to TRBJ2-1, with no D gene named confidently. The specimen sequenced was peripheral blood. This TCR was recovered from a woman in her seventies with acute or convalescent COVID-19. This receptor has the CDR3 CATSDQPASKNEQFF. The nucleotide sequence is given as TGTGCCACCAGTGACCAACCTGCTTCTAAGAATGAGCAGTTCTTC.